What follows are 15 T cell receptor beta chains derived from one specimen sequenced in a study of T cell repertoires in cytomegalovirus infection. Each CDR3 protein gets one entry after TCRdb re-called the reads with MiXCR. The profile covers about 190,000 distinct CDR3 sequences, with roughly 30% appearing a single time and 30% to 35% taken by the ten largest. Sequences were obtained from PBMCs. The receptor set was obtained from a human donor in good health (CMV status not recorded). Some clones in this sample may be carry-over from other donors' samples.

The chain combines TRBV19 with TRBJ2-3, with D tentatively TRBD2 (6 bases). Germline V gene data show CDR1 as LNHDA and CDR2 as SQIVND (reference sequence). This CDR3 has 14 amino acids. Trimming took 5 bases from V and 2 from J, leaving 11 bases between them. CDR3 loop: CASSSSAFTDTQYF. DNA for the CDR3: TGTGCCAGTAGTTCTAGCGCATTCACAGATACGCAGTATTTT.

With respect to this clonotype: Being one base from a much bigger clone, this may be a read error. CDR3 residues: CASSLAQQGAVAGTQYF. The DNA for the CDR3 is TGTGCCAGCAGCTTAGCACAACAGGGGGCAGTCGCAGGTACGCAGTATTTT. The rearrangement joins TRBV7-2 to TRBJ2-3; 9 nucleotides line up with TRBD1. The germline V gene encodes CDR1 SGHTA and CDR2 FQGNSA. This CDR3 is 17 amino acids long. V shed 0 bases, J shed 8 bases, and the junction held 12 bases outside the gene matches.

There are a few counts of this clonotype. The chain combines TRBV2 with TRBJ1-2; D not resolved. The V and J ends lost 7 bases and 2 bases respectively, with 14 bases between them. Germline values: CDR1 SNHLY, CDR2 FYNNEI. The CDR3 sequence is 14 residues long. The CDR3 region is CASIGGIWNYGYTF. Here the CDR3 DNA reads TGTGCCAGCATAGGTGGGATCTGGAACTATGGCTACACCTTC.

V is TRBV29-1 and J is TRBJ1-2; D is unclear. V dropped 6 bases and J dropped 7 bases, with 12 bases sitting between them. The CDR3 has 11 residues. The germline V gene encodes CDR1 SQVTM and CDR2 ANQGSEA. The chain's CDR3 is CSVLSRVGYTF. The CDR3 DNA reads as TGCAGCGTCCTCTCCCGGGTTGGCTACACCTTC.

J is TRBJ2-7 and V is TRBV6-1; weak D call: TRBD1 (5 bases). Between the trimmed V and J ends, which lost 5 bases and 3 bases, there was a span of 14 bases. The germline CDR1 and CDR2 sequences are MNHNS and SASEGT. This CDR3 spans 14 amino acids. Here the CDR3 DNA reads TGTGCCAGCAGTTCCTTGGACAATTTCTACGAGCAGTACTTC. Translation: CASSSLDNFYEQYF.

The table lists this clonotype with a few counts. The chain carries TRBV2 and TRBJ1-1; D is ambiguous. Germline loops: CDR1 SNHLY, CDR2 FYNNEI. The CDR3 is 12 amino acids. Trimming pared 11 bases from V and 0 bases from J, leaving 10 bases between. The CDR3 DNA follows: TGTGCCGCCGGGCAGGTGAACACTGAAGCTTTCTTT. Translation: CAAGQVNTEAFF.

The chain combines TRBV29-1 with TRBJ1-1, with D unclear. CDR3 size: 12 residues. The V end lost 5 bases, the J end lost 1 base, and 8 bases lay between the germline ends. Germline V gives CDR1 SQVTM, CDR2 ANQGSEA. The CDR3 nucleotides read TGCAGCGTTCAACGGGCGAACACTGAAGCTTTCTTT. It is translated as CSVQRANTEAFF.

Written as DNA, the CDR3 is TGTGCCAGCAACCGGGGCACCGGGGAGCTGTTTTTT. As protein: CASNRGTGELFF. The V gene is TRBV2, the J gene TRBJ2-2; a possible D gene is TRBD2 (5 bases). With 7 bases removed from V and 4 bases from J, the gap between germline ends came to 7 bases. CDR1 is SNHLY and CDR2 is FYNNEI in the germline V gene. CDR3 size: 12 residues.

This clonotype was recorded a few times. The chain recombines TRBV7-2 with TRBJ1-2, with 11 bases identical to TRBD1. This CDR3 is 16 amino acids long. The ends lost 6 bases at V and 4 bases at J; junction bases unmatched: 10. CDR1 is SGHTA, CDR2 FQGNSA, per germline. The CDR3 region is CASRTGTGGLGYGYTF. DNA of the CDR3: TGTGCCAGCAGAACCGGGACAGGGGGATTGGGCTATGGCTACACCTTC.

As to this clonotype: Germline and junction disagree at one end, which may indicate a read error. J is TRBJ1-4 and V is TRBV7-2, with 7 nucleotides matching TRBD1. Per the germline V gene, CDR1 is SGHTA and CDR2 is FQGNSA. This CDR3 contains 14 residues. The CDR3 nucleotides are TGTGCCGGCAGCTTAGAATCAGGGGGAGGAAAACTGTTTTTT. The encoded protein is CAGSLESGGGKLFF.

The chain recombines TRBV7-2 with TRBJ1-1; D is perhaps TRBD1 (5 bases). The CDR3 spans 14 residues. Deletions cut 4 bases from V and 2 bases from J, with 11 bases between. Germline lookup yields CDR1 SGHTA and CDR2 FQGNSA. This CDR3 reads CTSSSRQLNTEAFF. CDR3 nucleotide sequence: TGTACCAGCAGCTCTCGACAGCTTAACACTGAAGCTTTCTTT.

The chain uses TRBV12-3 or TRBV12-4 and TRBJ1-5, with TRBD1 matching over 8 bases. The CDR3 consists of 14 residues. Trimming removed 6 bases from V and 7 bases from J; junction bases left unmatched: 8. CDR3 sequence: CASSPRQGFQPQHF. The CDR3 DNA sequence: TGTGCCAGCAGCCCGAGACAGGGGTTCCAGCCCCAGCATTTT.

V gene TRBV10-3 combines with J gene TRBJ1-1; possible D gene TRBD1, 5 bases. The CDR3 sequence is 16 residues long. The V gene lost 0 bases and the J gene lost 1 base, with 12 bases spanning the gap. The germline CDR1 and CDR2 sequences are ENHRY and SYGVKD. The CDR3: CAISESGGTANTEAFF. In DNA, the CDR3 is TGTGCCATCAGTGAGTCCGGAGGGACGGCGAACACTGAAGCTTTCTTT.

The CDR3 coding sequence is TGTGCCAGCAGTTACTCGAGGACAGCCAAAGAGACCCAGTACTTC. Its translation: CASSYSRTAKETQYF. The rearrangement joins TRBV6-6 to TRBJ2-5; tentatively, D is TRBD1 (6 bases). CDR1 is MNHNY and CDR2 is SVGAGI in the germline V gene (reference sequence). The CDR3 covers 15 residues. The V end lost 0 bases, the J end lost 3 bases, and 11 bases lay between the germline ends.

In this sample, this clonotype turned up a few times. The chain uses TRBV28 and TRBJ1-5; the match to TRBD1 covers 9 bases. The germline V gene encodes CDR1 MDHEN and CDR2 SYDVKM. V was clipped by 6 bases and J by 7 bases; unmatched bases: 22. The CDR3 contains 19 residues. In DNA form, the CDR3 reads TGTGCCAGCAGCGCACCTTCGGTCGGAGTGACAGGGGGAGGACAGCCCCAGCATTTT. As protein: CASSAPSVGVTGGGQPQHF.